This TCR beta chain was sequenced during a study of T cells in Graves' hyperthyroidism and ophthalmopathy. Germline lookup yields CDR1 MNHNS and CDR2 SASEGT. Trimming removed 7 bases from V and 0 bases from J; junction bases left unmatched: 11. The CDR3 consists of 16 residues. Those patients with uncontrolled infection, other autoimmune disease, pregnancy or lactation were excluded. Around 9.8 ml fresh peripheral blood yielded the PBMCs. Findings and limits, study-wide: In blood, most of the thyroid clonotypes expanded above 0.001 were also present. Ophthalmopathy was separated from stable hyperthyroidism by a 13 V-J model.

TCR beta CDR3 sequences were amplified from RNA transcripts. TCR CDR3 regions were first amplified by RT-PCR with HTBI primers. One entry per CDR3 protein, called by TCRdb with MiXCR from the multiplex PCR reads. The profile shows 200,000 to 250,000 distinct CDR3 sequences, approximately 16% of them singletons. This clonotype occurred many times. The target antigen is unknown. Material: blood. The clonotype originates from a young woman with Graves' ophthalmopathy. The chain recombines TRBV6-1 with TRBJ1-1, with 7 bases fitting TRBD1. As DNA, the CDR3 is TGTGCCAGCAACCTCCGAAGGACAGGCATGAACACTGAAGCTTTCTTT. This translates into CASNLRRTGMNTEAFF.